This T cell receptor beta chain was retrieved from a study of T-cell memory formation after mild COVID-19. Across the study: Clusters of TCRs were largely donor specific.

From the 5' RACE reads, TCRdb called clonotypes with MiXCR, one entry per CDR3 protein. The sample consists of around 250,000 distinct CDR3 sequences, approximately 9% of them appearing once. This clonotype has a handful of counts. The source of this sequence is a man aged 18 to 35 who had mild COVID-19 (a few samples of this study predate the infection). Cell type and time point are not known. The sample consisted of PBMCs or a T cell subset sorted from them (not recorded which).

The CDR3 nucleotides read TGTGCCAGCAGCCCCACCCCGGGACAGGGGGCGAGAGGGGCCAACGTCCTGACTTTC. Protein: CASSPTPGQGARGANVLTF. The chain couples TRBV7-9 to TRBJ2-6, with 12 bases identical to TRBD1. The CDR3 length is 19 residues. Germline values: CDR1 SEHNR, CDR2 FQNEAQ (reference sequence). With V trimmed by 5 bases and J by 4 bases, 12 bases remained unmatched.